The text below deals with one TCR beta chain. The antigen is undetermined. This sample was taken from a study of blood T cells in healthy people across ages. The study's findings and limits: Measured against age, TCR beta diversity per million T cells decreased in a roughly linear manner.

The authors ran a second PCR of roughly 6 to 12 cycles using a sample-barcoded 5' primer and a J-beta primer mix. Each of the cDNA molecules was tagged by a template-switch adaptor with 12 random nucleotides. TCRdb called the 5' RACE reads again in MiXCR, with one record for every CDR3 protein. This repertoire shows about a million distinct CDR3 sequences, around two fifths found once; its top ten account for around 13%. Donors ranged from roughly 6 to 95 years old and were healthy Caucasians in Russia. The sequenced sample was blood. This sequence originates from a man between 18 and 29 years old in good health.

This CDR3 reads CASRQTGGPDTEAFF. The DNA of the CDR3 is TGTGCCAGCAGACAAACAGGGGGCCCGGACACTGAAGCTTTCTTT. The V and J genes are TRBV6-2 or TRBV6-3 and TRBJ1-1; 9 bases fit TRBD1. J was trimmed by 3 bases and V by 6 bases; bases with no gene match: 8. Germline V lookup: CDR1 MNHEY, CDR2 SVGEGT. This CDR3 contains 15 residues.